The clone carrying this TCR beta chain was observed a few times. The record originates from a study of blood T cell repertoires in COVID-19. Germline trimming cut 2 bases from V and 4 bases from J; bases unmatched to any gene: 10. CDR3 length: 16 amino acids. Germline assignment: CDR1 MNHNY and CDR2 SVGAGI (reference sequence). Clones were sequenced by immunoSEQ multiplex PCR, and TCRdb holds only the in-frame ones, with some missing. Of about 490,000 clones listed, roughly 88% are singletons. This clonotype originated in a human donor in a cohort sampled during active COVID-19. The rearrangement joins TRBV6-6 to TRBJ1-2; 7 bases map to TRBD1. The sequencing input was peripheral blood. The CDR3 nucleotides are TGTGCCAGCAGTTACCCGAGTGGACAGGCGATCTATGGCTACACCTTC. Translation: CASSYPSGQAIYGYTF.